The 8 T cell receptor beta chains listed next were all sequenced from one sample in a study of OX40 agonist ivuxolimab in advanced cancers. Using immunoSEQ multiplex PCR, the repertoire was profiled, and TCRdb retains in-frame clones only, with some absent. Among tens of thousands of clones listed, 79% were seen once. Sequenced material: CD4+ or CD8+ T cells sorted from blood, taken in a trial of the OX40 agonist ivuxolimab. These receptors came from an adult with an advanced solid tumor such as melanoma, head and neck, liver or kidney cancer.

The chain joins TRBV11-3 to TRBJ2-1; unclear D gene. The V end lost 5 bases, the J end lost 5 bases, and 10 bases lay between the germline ends. Germline values: CDR1 SGHNT, CDR2 YENEEA. The CDR3 is made up of 13 amino acids. CDR3 sequence (DNA): TGTGCCAGCAGCCCAGACGGAAACAATGAGCAGTTCTTC. Protein product: CASSPDGNNEQFF. The full variable domain, its missing parts supplied by reference TRBV11-3 and TRBJ2-1, is EAGVVQSPRYKIIEKKQPVAFWCNPISGHNTLYWYLQNLGQGPELLIRYENEEAVDDSQLPKDRFSAERLKGVDSTLKIQPAELGDSAVYLCASSPDGNNEQFFGPGTRLTVL.

This chain joins TRBV19 and TRBJ2-1; D not resolved. Germline CDR1 reads LNHDA; CDR2 reads SQIVND (reference sequence). V lost 6 bases to trimming and J lost 3 bases, with 12 bases between them. The CDR3 is made up of 14 amino acids. In nucleotides, the CDR3 is TGTGCCAGTAGAGACGGGTACCTCTACAATGAGCAGTTCTTC. It translates to CASRDGYLYNEQFF.

This chain connects TRBV18 to TRBJ1-1; 7 bases align to TRBD1. Germline lookup yields CDR1 KGHSH and CDR2 LQKENI. J lost 1 base, V lost 1 base, and 9 bases had no gene match. The CDR3 totals 17 residues. CDR3 coding DNA: TGTGCCAGCTCACCACTATCTGCAGGGGGAAAGAACACTGAAGCTTTCTTT. Amino acids: CASSPLSAGGKNTEAFF.

The V call is TRBV5-1, the J call TRBJ1-1; 9 bases fit TRBD1. Germline assignment: CDR1 SGHRS and CDR2 YFSETQ. CDR3 length equals 15 residues. V dropped 4 bases and J dropped 6; count of bases not matched to a gene: 10. The CDR3 DNA is TGCGCCAGCAGCGTCCCGGGACAGGGAGTCGCTGAAGCTTTCTTT. Protein sequence: CASSVPGQGVAEAFF.

J is TRBJ1-2 and V is TRBV28; D is undetermined. The germline gives CDR1 MDHEN, CDR2 SYDVKM. Deletions cut 4 bases from V and 4 bases from J, with 10 bases between. The CDR3 contains 13 residues. The CDR3 sequence: CASSSPQGYGYTF. The CDR3 nucleotides are TGTGCCAGCAGTTCCCCCCAAGGCTATGGCTACACCTTC.

J is TRBJ2-1 and V is TRBV4-1; weak D call: TRBD2 (5 bases). The germline V gene has CDR1 MGHRA and CDR2 YSYEKL. The CDR3 runs 17 residues. The V end was cut by 0 bases, the J end by 0 bases, with 12 bases between. The CDR3 loop reads CASSQDPTGSSYNEQFF. The DNA of the CDR3 is TGCGCCAGCAGCCAAGATCCTACGGGGAGCTCCTACAATGAGCAGTTCTTC.

The CDR3 DNA is TGTGCCAGCAGTTTCGGACAGTTCAATCAGCCCCAGCATTTT. Translating gives CASSFGQFNQPQHF. The rearrangement uses TRBV27 and TRBJ1-5; TRBD1 is a possible D gene (6 bases). Trimming took off 3 bases at V and 3 bases at J, with 9 bases between the two ends. CDR1 is MNHEY, CDR2 SMNVEV, per germline (reference sequence). The CDR3 runs to 14 residues.

V usage is TRBV27 and J usage is TRBJ1-2; TRBD1 is a possible D gene (5 bases). The germline V and J ends were trimmed by 6 bases and 2 bases, with 13 bases remaining between them. This CDR3 contains 14 residues. Germline values: CDR1 MNHEY, CDR2 SMNVEV (reference sequence). The chain's CDR3 is CASRPGTTNYGYTF. The DNA of the CDR3 is TGTGCCAGCAGGCCCGGGACGACGAACTATGGCTACACCTTC.